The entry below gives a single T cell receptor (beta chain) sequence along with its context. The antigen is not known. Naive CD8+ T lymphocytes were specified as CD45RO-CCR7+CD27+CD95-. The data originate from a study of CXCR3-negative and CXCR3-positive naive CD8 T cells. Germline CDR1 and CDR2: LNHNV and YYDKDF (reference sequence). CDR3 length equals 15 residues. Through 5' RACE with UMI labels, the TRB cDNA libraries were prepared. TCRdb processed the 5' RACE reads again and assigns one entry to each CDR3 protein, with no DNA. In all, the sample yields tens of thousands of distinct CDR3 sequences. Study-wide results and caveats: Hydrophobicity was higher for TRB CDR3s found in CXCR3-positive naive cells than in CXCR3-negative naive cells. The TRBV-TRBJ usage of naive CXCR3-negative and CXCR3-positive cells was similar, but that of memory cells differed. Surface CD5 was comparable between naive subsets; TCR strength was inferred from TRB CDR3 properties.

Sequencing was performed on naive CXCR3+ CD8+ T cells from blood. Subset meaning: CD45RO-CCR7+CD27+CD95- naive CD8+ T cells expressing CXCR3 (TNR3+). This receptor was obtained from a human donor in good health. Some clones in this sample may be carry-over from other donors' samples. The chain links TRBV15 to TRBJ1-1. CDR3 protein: CATSRDRRSNTEAFF.